The 24 T cell receptor beta chains in this list originate from one sample, sequenced in a study of blood T cell repertoires in COVID-19. Profiling relied on immunoSEQ multiplex PCR, and the TCRdb table lists in-frame clones only, not all of them. The repertoire holds 71,000 or so clones, with roughly nine tenths as singletons. The specimen was peripheral blood. These receptors were collected from a woman under 30 with acute or convalescent COVID-19.

The rearrangement joins TRBV28 to TRBJ2-7; TRBD1 agrees at 9 bases. Germline assignment: CDR1 MDHEN and CDR2 SYDVKM. The CDR3 is 12 residues long. After removal of 10 bases from V and 5 bases from J, the junction contained 6 bases not matched to a gene. CDR3 nucleotides: TGTGCCACTCGGACAGGGGTCAACGAGCAGTACTTC. It is translated as CATRTGVNEQYF.

This chain joins TRBV19 and TRBJ1-1; a possible D gene is TRBD1 (6 bases). V gave up 2 bases and J gave up 2 bases, with 9 bases separating them. Germline V lookup: CDR1 LNHDA, CDR2 SQIVND (reference sequence). The CDR3 loop spans 14 amino acids. CDR3 sequence: CASSISRGNTEAFF. CDR3 DNA sequence: TGTGCCAGTAGTATATCCAGGGGCAACACTGAAGCTTTCTTT.

V gene TRBV29-1 combines with J gene TRBJ1-2; weak D call: TRBD1 (5 bases). With 5 bases removed from V and 6 bases from J, the gap between germline ends came to 13 bases. The CDR3 is made up of 12 amino acids. Germline V gives CDR1 SQVTM, CDR2 ANQGSEA. The CDR3 nucleotides read TGCAGCGTTTCTCCGACCAGGGATGGCTACACCTTC. This sequence encodes CSVSPTRDGYTF.

The chain carries TRBV30 and TRBJ1-1, with TRBD1 matching over 7 bases. The CDR3 extends over 14 amino acids. The junction had 9 bases not matched to a gene; V was cut back by 4 bases and J by 4 bases. Germline-derived CDR1 and CDR2 are GTSNPN and SVGIG (reference sequence). The CDR3 region has the DNA TGTGCCTGGACCCTCGACAGGGTGAGCACTGAAGCTTTCTTT. This codes for CAWTLDRVSTEAFF.

This clone showed up just once. The gene calls are TRBV12-5 and TRBJ2-1, with 9 bases aligning to TRBD1. The J segment lost 2 bases and the V segment lost 5 bases, leaving 7 bases of the junction unmatched. The CDR3 extends over 16 amino acids. The germline gives CDR1 LGHNT, CDR2 FRNRAP. CDR3 residues: CASGGGGQGPYNEQFF. CDR3 bases: TGTGCTAGTGGTGGGGGGGGACAGGGCCCCTACAATGAGCAGTTCTTC. Drawing the rest from reference TRBV12-5 and TRBJ2-1, the complete variable domain is DARVTQTPRHKVTEMGQEVTMRCQPILGHNTVFWYRQTMMQGLELLAYFRNRAPLDDSGMPKDRFSAEMPDATLATLKIQPSEPRDSAVYFCASGGGGQGPYNEQFFGPGTRLTVL.

Comments on this clone: The sample holds other DNA sequences that translate to the same CDR3. The chain combines TRBV11-2 with TRBJ2-7; D gene uncertain. V was shortened by 5 bases and J by 3 bases, with 8 bases between the two germline ends. The germline V gene encodes CDR1 SGHAT and CDR2 FQNNGV. This CDR3 spans 12 amino acids. Here the CDR3 reads CASSPFSYEQYF. The CDR3 DNA reads TGTGCCAGCAGCCCCTTTAGCTACGAGCAGTACTTC.

CDR3: CASSPSRSGEQFF. CDR3 nucleotide sequence: TGTGCCAGCAGCCCGTCTCGGAGCGGTGAGCAGTTCTTC. This rearrangement joins TRBV7-2 to TRBJ2-1; tentatively, D is TRBD2 (5 bases). Germline loops: CDR1 SGHTA, CDR2 FQGNSA. V was clipped by 5 bases and J by 9 bases, with 14 bases between them. This CDR3 spans 13 amino acids.

This sequence joins TRBV9 and TRBJ2-4, with 10 bases identical to TRBD1. The CDR3 sequence is 15 residues long. CDR1 is SGDLS, CDR2 YYNGEE, per germline. J was trimmed by 1 base and V by 4 bases; bases with no gene match: 2. CDR3 residues: CASSLGQGAKNIQYF. The CDR3 coding sequence is TGTGCCAGCAGCCTGGGACAGGGGGCCAAAAACATTCAGTACTTC.

J is TRBJ2-2 and V is TRBV14, with D tentatively TRBD1 (6 bases). The CDR3 runs 17 residues. Germline V lookup: CDR1 SGHDN, CDR2 FVKESK. V lost 3 bases, J lost 0 bases, and 14 bases lay in between. CDR3 in amino acids: CASSQSLGHANTGELFF. The CDR3 region has the DNA TGTGCCAGCAGCCAGTCGCTGGGACACGCGAACACCGGGGAGCTGTTTTTT.

CDR3 coding DNA: TGCGCCAGCAGCACACTGACAGGGAACTATGGCTACACCTTC. Translating gives CASSTLTGNYGYTF. This sequence joins TRBV5-1 and TRBJ1-2; 7 nucleotides match TRBD1. Germline V gene lookup returns CDR1 SGHRS and CDR2 YFSETQ. The trim removed 4 bases at V and 2 bases at J, leaving 5 bases unmatched. The length of the CDR3 is 14 residues.

This chain joins TRBV4-1 and TRBJ1-2, with D uncertain. Germline V lookup: CDR1 MGHRA, CDR2 YSYEKL. Between the trimmed V and J ends, which lost 3 bases and 3 bases, there was a span of 14 bases. The CDR3 totals 15 residues. The CDR3 coding sequence is TGCGCCAGCAGCCAGGAAAACAGCGGCTACTATGGCTACACCTTC. This codes for CASSQENSGYYGYTF.

The chain recombines TRBV19 with TRBJ2-3; 9 nucleotides line up with TRBD2. V dropped 7 bases and J dropped 11; count of bases not matched to a gene: 7. Per the germline V gene, CDR1 is LNHDA and CDR2 is SQIVND (reference sequence). The CDR3 is 12 residues long. This CDR3 reads CASNIAGEKQYF. CDR3 in DNA: TGTGCCAGTAACATAGCGGGAGAGAAGCAGTATTTT.

This chain connects TRBV5-1 to TRBJ1-1; possibly TRBD1 for D (5 bases). V lost 5 bases and J lost 0, with 14 bases in between. From germline, CDR1 is SGHRS and CDR2 YFSETQ. CDR3 length: 15 residues. The CDR3 DNA sequence: TGCGCCAGCAGAATCTCAGGGCTAATGAACACTGAAGCTTTCTTT. Amino acids: CASRISGLMNTEAFF.

The CDR3 coding sequence is TGTGCCAGCAGCTTAGCGCAGATGCGGGAGTTTGAGCAGTTCTTC. Amino acid sequence: CASSLAQMREFEQFF. The chain is built from TRBV7-2 and TRBJ2-1, with TRBD2 identical over 7 bases. CDR1 is SGHTA, CDR2 FQGNSA, per germline. The CDR3 is 15 residues long. V shed 0 bases and J 9 bases; nucleotides not matched to a gene: 8. Using reference TRBV7-2 and TRBJ2-1 for the parts outside the CDR3, the full variable domain is GAGVSQSPSNKVTEKGKDVELRCDPISGHTALYWYRQSLGQGLEFLIYFQGNSAPDKSGLPSDRFSAERTGGSVSTLTIQRTQQEDSAVYLCASSLAQMREFEQFFGPGTRLTVL.

This clone occurred a few times. This chain uses TRBV19 with TRBJ1-4, with 7 bases aligning to TRBD1. This CDR3 has 12 amino acids. V lost 5 bases and J lost 8; bases outside the gene matches: 2. Germline CDR1 is LNHDA and CDR2 is SQIVND (reference sequence). CDR3 region: CASSVTGEKLFF. The CDR3 region has the DNA TGTGCCAGTAGTGTGACAGGGGAAAAACTGTTTTTT.

The CDR3 loop reads CSVEAGGIGDTQYF. The CDR3 DNA follows: TGCAGCGTTGAAGCTGGAGGGATCGGGGATACGCAGTATTTT. This sequence joins TRBV29-1 and TRBJ2-3, with D perhaps matching TRBD2 (6 bases). The germline V gene has CDR1 SQVTM and CDR2 ANQGSEA. V lost 1 base and J lost 6, with 14 bases in between. This CDR3 is built from 14 residues.

The rearrangement uses TRBV4-3 and TRBJ1-1; 11 bases are shared with TRBD1. The CDR3 has 18 residues. Germline CDR1 and CDR2: LGHNA and YSLEER. After removal of 1 base from V and 3 bases from J, the junction contained 10 bases not matched to a gene. The CDR3 here is CASSQGWDRGSFDTEAFF. In DNA, the CDR3 is TGCGCCAGCAGCCAAGGCTGGGACAGGGGGTCTTTTGACACTGAAGCTTTCTTT.

The V and J genes are TRBV6-5 and TRBJ1-2; 9 nucleotides agree with TRBD1. The CDR3 has 14 amino acids. With 5 bases clipped from V and 6 bases from J, the junction kept 7 bases outside the gene matches. Germline CDR1 and CDR2: MNHEY and SVGAGI. DNA of the CDR3: TGTGCCAGCAGTCCCTGGACAGGGGTAGATGGCTACACCTTC. It translates to CASSPWTGVDGYTF.

The chain has TRBV10-3 and TRBJ2-7, with TRBD1 identical over 11 bases. This CDR3 contains 12 residues. CDR1 and CDR2 (germline): ENHRY, SYGVKD. Unmatched junction bases numbered 2, after V lost 10 bases and J lost 3 bases. The CDR3 nucleotides are TGTGCCACGGGGACAGGGGGCTACGAGCAGTACTTC. It is translated as CATGTGGYEQYF.

The V call is TRBV5-6, the J call TRBJ2-7; TRBD1 aligns across 8 bases. The germline V gene has CDR1 SGHDT and CDR2 YYEEEE. The V and J ends lost 3 bases and 2 bases, in that order; junction bases with no gene match: 7. The CDR3 loop spans 15 amino acids. The CDR3 protein is CASSSSDRVPYEQYF. In DNA, the CDR3 is TGTGCCAGCAGCTCTTCGGACAGGGTGCCCTACGAGCAGTACTTC.

This clone showed up just once. The V and J genes are TRBV6-5 and TRBJ1-5; possible D gene TRBD1, 6 bases. Trimming cost V 4 bases and J 6 bases, with 13 bases left between them. This CDR3 comprises 14 residues. Germline CDR1 reads MNHEY; CDR2 reads SVGAGI. CDR3 nucleotide sequence: TGTGCCAGCAGTTCGGCGACAGGTTCTCAGCCCCAGCATTTT. Translating it yields CASSSATGSQPQHF.

Concerning this clone: The identical CDR3 is also encoded by other nucleotide sequences in the sample. V usage is TRBV18 and J usage is TRBJ2-5; D not resolved. Trimming pared 2 bases from V and 1 base from J, leaving 5 bases between. Germline-derived CDR1 and CDR2 are KGHSH and LQKENI. The CDR3 spans 13 residues. The CDR3 DNA reads as TGTGCCAGCTCACCAGGGCTCCAAGAGACCCAGTACTTC. Its translation: CASSPGLQETQYF.

This rearrangement joins TRBV15 to TRBJ1-1; D is ambiguous. Germline V gene lookup returns CDR1 LNHNV and CDR2 YYDKDF (reference sequence). Deletions cut 0 bases from V and 0 bases from J, with 20 bases between. This CDR3 region has 19 residues. DNA for the CDR3: TGTGCCACCAGCAGAGAATTTGCTATTTTTGGAGTCATGAACACTGAAGCTTTCTTT. It codes for CATSREFAIFGVMNTEAFF.

This clone was counted once. The V call is TRBV19, the J call TRBJ2-2, with a possible D match to TRBD1 (5 bases). Germline V CDR1 and CDR2: LNHDA, SQIVND (reference sequence). V gave up 9 bases and J gave up 0 bases, with 14 bases separating them. The CDR3 spans 15 residues. The CDR3: CASSKTETNTGELFF. The CDR3 DNA sequence: TGTGCCAGCTCTAAGACAGAAACGAACACCGGGGAGCTGTTTTTT.